This section outlines one T cell receptor beta chain sequence together with its context. Antigen: not known. The data were taken from a study of T cell clones after liver transplantation. Study details: In this trial, immunosuppression withdrawal was attempted within 2 years of liver transplant. Tolerant meant at least one year fully off immunosuppression without liver enzymes above twice normal. Timepoints were pre-transplant, pre-withdrawal, and after withdrawal was completed or failed. Study-level results: Compared with third party-reactive sequences, donor-reactive ones declined more, independent of withdrawal success.

Trimming shortened V by 5 bases and J by 3 bases, and 4 bases separated the two germline ends. The CDR3 covers 11 residues. Germline values: CDR1 DFQATT, CDR2 SNEGSKA (reference sequence). Profiled with immunoSEQ multiplex PCR; TCRdb holds only in-frame clones, not every one. The sample lists more than 95,000 clones; about 81% were seen once. This sequence originates from a human donor who received a liver transplant. The V call is TRBV20-1, the J call TRBJ2-2; D gene ambiguous. Sequencing used CD4+ T cells from blood, obtained before liver transplant. In DNA, the CDR3 is TGCAGTGCTTTTGACACCGGGGAGCTGTTTTTT. It yields the protein CSAFDTGELFF.